This entry lists 10 T cell receptor beta chains sequenced from one sample in a study of radiotherapy plus CTLA-4 blockade in lung cancer. The data were produced by immunoSEQ multiplex PCR, yet TCRdb's version contains in-frame clones alone and is incomplete. The sample consists of about 64,000 clones, approximately 68% of them appearing once. The sequencing here drew on peripheral blood, taken from a patient treated with radiotherapy plus ipilimumab. All receptors come from a human donor with non-small cell lung cancer whose response to radiotherapy plus ipilimumab could not be evaluated.

This clone came up a few times. V is TRBV7-2 and J is TRBJ2-7, with TRBD2 matching 13 bases. Trimming cost V 3 bases and J 3 bases; bases outside gene matches: 8. CDR1 and CDR2 from the germline V gene are SGHTA and FQGNSA. This CDR3 region has 17 residues. The CDR3 is CASSFTSGGAGGYEQYF. CDR3 nucleotides: TGTGCCAGCAGCTTCACTAGCGGGGGGGCCGGGGGCTACGAGCAGTACTTC.

The chain has TRBV6-9 and TRBJ2-7, with D perhaps TRBD2 (6 bases). V was cut by 6 bases and J by 1 base, with 19 bases left in between. The CDR3 covers 16 residues. From germline, CDR1 is MNHGY and CDR2 SVAAGI. CDR3 nucleotides: TGTGCCAGCAGCGACTGGAGGGCGGGGAGGTCCTACGAGCAGTACTTC. Its translation: CASSDWRAGRSYEQYF.

This chain connects TRBV5-1 to TRBJ2-7, with 8 bases matching TRBD2. The length of the CDR3 is 16 residues. The germline V gene encodes CDR1 SGHRS and CDR2 YFSETQ. The trim removed 4 bases at V and 1 base at J, leaving 10 bases unmatched. The CDR3 sequence is CASSPSMGLESYEQYF. For the CDR3, the DNA is TGCGCCAGCAGCCCGAGTATGGGACTAGAATCCTACGAGCAGTACTTC. Variable domain in full (rest from reference TRBV5-1 and TRBJ2-7): KAGVTQTPRYLIKTRGQQVTLSCSPISGHRSVSWYQQTPGQGLQFLFEYFSETQRNKGNFPGRFSGRQFSNSRSEMNVSTLELGDSALYLCASSPSMGLESYEQYFGPGTRLTVT.

This chain links TRBV20-1 with TRBJ2-7; D might be TRBD1 (5 bases). CDR1 and CDR2 from the germline V gene are DFQATT and SNEGSKA (reference sequence). This CDR3 has 11 residues. The V and J ends lost 7 bases and 12 bases respectively, with 19 bases between them. The CDR3 region is CSVDLGAGRYF. The CDR3 coding sequence is TGCAGTGTGGATCTAGGGGCTGGACGGTACTTC.

This clone showed up just a few times. The chain joins TRBV30 to TRBJ1-5, with D possibly matching TRBD1 (6 bases). Germline CDR1 and CDR2: GTSNPN and SVGIG (reference sequence). V was clipped by 1 base and J by 4 bases, with 14 bases between them. The CDR3 totals 15 residues. The CDR3 here is CAWSADWTDNQPQHF. The CDR3 bases are TGTGCCTGGAGTGCCGATTGGACAGATAATCAGCCCCAGCATTTT.

CDR3 DNA sequence: TGTGCCAGCAGCTTCTCCCAGGGAAACACCGGGGAGCTGTTTTTT. Its protein is CASSFSQGNTGELFF. The chain links TRBV5-6 to TRBJ2-2; TRBD1 might be the D (5 bases). This CDR3 is 15 amino acids long. V shed 2 bases and J shed 2 bases, with 10 bases lying between them. Germline assignment: CDR1 SGHDT and CDR2 YYEEEE.

J is TRBJ2-4 and V is TRBV4-1; 7 bases line up with TRBD2. Germline CDR1 and CDR2: MGHRA and YSYEKL. The V gene end was trimmed by 0 bases and the J gene end by 3 bases; junction bases not matched to a gene: 11. CDR3 size: 18 residues. The CDR3 is CASSQEWTGGLHKNIQYF. The CDR3 nucleotides read TGCGCCAGCAGCCAAGAATGGACGGGAGGACTACACAAAAACATTCAGTACTTC.

This sequence joins TRBV7-2 and TRBJ2-2; no definite D call. The CDR3 covers 13 residues. Germline V gene sequence: CDR1 SGHTA, CDR2 FQGNSA. V was shortened by 1 base and J by 7 bases, with 7 bases between the two germline ends. The CDR3 sequence is CASSLVHFGELFF. The DNA of the CDR3 is TGTGCCAGCAGCTTAGTACATTTCGGGGAGCTGTTTTTT.

This chain uses TRBV21-1 with TRBJ1-3. TRBV21-1 is given as a pseudogene. CDR3 size: 17 residues. Here the CDR3 DNA reads TGTGCCAGCAGGAGCGGTATAGCTACAACAGCACGAAACACCATATATTTT. Protein sequence: CASRSGIATTARNTIYF.

This sequence joins TRBV9 and TRBJ1-3, with D unclear. This CDR3 comprises 15 residues. Germline CDR1 reads SGDLS; CDR2 reads YYNGEE. With 3 bases removed from V and 0 bases from J, the gap between germline ends came to 10 bases. For the CDR3, the DNA is TGTGCCAGCAGCGAACTCCATGGCTCTGGAAACACCATATATTTT. Protein sequence: CASSELHGSGNTIYF.